The 21 T cell receptor beta chains reported below all come from one sample, sequenced in a study of blood T cell repertoires in COVID-19. Some clones are missing from TCRdb's copy, which holds only in-frame ones; the method was immunoSEQ multiplex PCR. This sample has around 130,000 clones, with roughly 84% found just once. The sequencing input was peripheral blood. All receptors derive from a man in his 60s with acute or convalescent COVID-19.

V gene TRBV12-3 or TRBV12-4 combines with J gene TRBJ2-5; TRBD2 aligns across 7 bases. This CDR3 has 12 residues. Losses at the gene ends were 4 bases for V and 5 bases for J; bases not matched to a gene: 1. The CDR3 here is CASSWGGETQYF. CDR3 sequence (DNA): TGTGCCAGCAGTTGGGGGGGGGAGACCCAGTACTTC.

With respect to this clone: The same CDR3 arises from other DNA sequences in this sample as well. The J gene is TRBJ1-3, the V gene TRBV5-1; D not certain. Germline V gene lookup returns CDR1 SGHRS and CDR2 YFSETQ. The V end was cut by 0 bases, the J end by 0 bases, with 7 bases between. This CDR3 contains 15 residues. In nucleotides, the CDR3 is TGCGCCAGCAGCTTGGCCCCGGGCTCTGGAAACACCATATATTTT. This translates into CASSLAPGSGNTIYF.

This rearrangement joins TRBV2 to TRBJ2-7; 8 bases are shared with TRBD2. Trimming removed 4 bases from V and 2 bases from J; junction bases left unmatched: 13. Per the germline V gene, CDR1 is SNHLY and CDR2 is FYNNEI. There are 17 residues in the CDR3. This chain's CDR3 is CASSALPGTSNTYEQYF. CDR3 nucleotides: TGTGCCAGCAGTGCCTTACCCGGGACTAGTAATACCTACGAGCAGTACTTC.

The CDR3 region is CASSLARVGYGYTF. The CDR3, as DNA: TGTGCCAGCAGCTTGGCCCGGGTTGGATATGGCTACACCTTC. The chain employs TRBV5-6 and TRBJ1-2; D ambiguous. Germline CDR1 SGHDT, CDR2 YYEEEE. CDR3 size: 14 residues. V was clipped by 0 bases and J by 5 bases, with 11 bases between them. The whole variable domain, filled in from reference TRBV5-6 and TRBJ1-2, reads DAGVTQSPTHLIKTRGQQVTLRCSPKSGHDTVSWYQQALGQGPQFIFQYYEEEERQRGNFPDRFSGHQFPNYSSELNVNALLLGDSALYLCASSLARVGYGYTFGSGTRLTVV.

The chain has TRBV7-3 and TRBJ2-1; 7 bases align to TRBD1. The trim removed 5 bases at V and 2 bases at J, leaving 6 bases unmatched. CDR1 SGHTA and CDR2 FQGTGA come from the germline V gene. The CDR3 runs 15 residues. The CDR3 DNA reads TGTGCCAGCAGCCAGAGACAGGGCACCTACAATGAGCAGTTCTTC. Its translation: CASSQRQGTYNEQFF.

The chain joins TRBV18 to TRBJ2-1; 8 bases match TRBD1. CDR3 length: 16 amino acids. Germline CDR1 and CDR2: KGHSH and LQKENI. The V segment lost 2 bases and the J segment 9 bases; nucleotides outside the gene matches: 12. CDR3 bases: TGTGCCAGCTCACCAAAAGGGGCAGGGGGCGCAGGTGAGCAGTTCTTC. Residues: CASSPKGAGGAGEQFF.

V and J are TRBV3-1 (or the pseudogene TRBV3-2) and TRBJ2-1, with no clear D. The CDR3 consists of 14 residues. The V end was cut by 4 bases, the J end by 4 bases, with 11 bases between. CDR1 is LGHDT, CDR2 YNNKEL, per germline (reference sequence). CDR3 in DNA: TGTGCCAGCAGCCGGCATGGCAGGTACAATGAGCAGTTCTTC. Protein product: CASSRHGRYNEQFF.

This sequence joins TRBV12-5 and TRBJ2-1, with a possible D match to TRBD2 (6 bases). The germline V gene encodes CDR1 LGHNT and CDR2 FRNRAP. This CDR3 is built from 14 residues. Trimming took off 1 base at V and 7 bases at J, with 11 bases between the two ends. CDR3 in amino acids: CASGLGLARNEQFF. The DNA for the CDR3 is TGTGCTAGTGGTTTGGGTCTAGCGAGGAATGAGCAGTTCTTC.

This chain uses TRBV28 with TRBJ2-7; D ambiguous. The CDR3 consists of 12 residues. Germline CDR1 is MDHEN and CDR2 is SYDVKM. Trimming took off 5 bases at V and 3 bases at J, with 8 bases between the two ends. CDR3 in amino acids: CASSPVYYEQYF. The CDR3 nucleotides read TGTGCCAGCAGTCCCGTATACTACGAGCAGTACTTC.

The chain joins TRBV7-9 to TRBJ2-7; TRBD2 matches at 14 bases. Looked up from germline, CDR1 is SEHNR and CDR2 is FQNEAQ (reference sequence). Unmatched junction bases numbered 4, after V lost 3 bases and J lost 3 bases. The CDR3 runs to 16 residues. The CDR3 loop reads CASSFPGTSGSYEQYF. CDR3 in DNA: TGTGCCAGCAGCTTTCCCGGGACTAGCGGGAGCTACGAGCAGTACTTC.

The rearrangement links TRBV20-1 to TRBJ2-7; TRBD1 might be the D (6 bases). Germline V gene sequence: CDR1 DFQATT, CDR2 SNEGSKA (reference sequence). CDR3 length equals 14 residues. Trimming stripped 3 bases from V and 3 bases from J, with 15 bases between. CDR3 loop: CSASSRTEDYEQYF. In DNA form, the CDR3 reads TGCAGTGCTAGTTCCCGGACAGAGGACTACGAGCAGTACTTC.

This rearrangement joins TRBV6-1 to TRBJ1-2; D call uncertain. CDR1 and CDR2 from the germline V gene are MNHNS and SASEGT. The CDR3 is 11 residues long. V dropped 2 bases and J dropped 5 bases, with 3 bases sitting between them. In DNA form, the CDR3 reads TGTGCCAGCAGTGAACTGTATGGCTACACCTTC. Its translation: CASSELYGYTF.

The chain has TRBV14 and TRBJ1-4, with no clear D. V lost 4 bases and J lost 0, with 9 bases in between. CDR1 is SGHDN, CDR2 FVKESK, per germline. CDR3 length equals 15 residues. In DNA form, the CDR3 reads TGTGCCAGCAGCCGTCCCCCTGCAACTAATGAAAAACTGTTTTTT. As protein: CASSRPPATNEKLFF.

This clone occurred a few times. The V and J genes are TRBV7-3 and TRBJ1-3, with 10 bases fitting TRBD1. V lost 3 bases and J lost 4; bases outside the gene matches: 9. The CDR3 length is 17 residues. The germline gives CDR1 SGHTA, CDR2 FQGTGA. CDR3 protein: CASSLGRQGAGGNTIYF. CDR3 sequence (DNA): TGTGCCAGCAGCTTGGGCCGACAGGGGGCAGGAGGAAACACCATATATTTT.

This clone turned up a few times. CDR3 bases: TGTGCCAGCAGTGAAGGGGGGAGGCGGGAGACCCAGTACTTC. Amino acid sequence: CASSEGGRRETQYF. The chain uses TRBV6-1 and TRBJ2-5; D is possibly TRBD2 (6 bases). The CDR3 is made up of 14 amino acids. Trimming pared 1 base from V and 5 bases from J, leaving 11 bases between. Germline CDR1 MNHNS, CDR2 SASEGT.

The chain employs TRBV6-1 and TRBJ2-1, with TRBD2 identical over 10 bases. The CDR3 length is 15 residues. Germline-derived CDR1 and CDR2 are MNHNS and SASEGT. V dropped 6 bases and J dropped 4; count of bases not matched to a gene: 6. Written as DNA, the CDR3 is TGTGCCAGCAGCGCTAGCGGGGGTAAATACAATGAGCAGTTCTTC. As protein: CASSASGGKYNEQFF.

The V gene is TRBV13, the J gene TRBJ2-7; 7 bases agree with TRBD1. CDR1 PRHDT and CDR2 FYEKMQ come from the germline V gene (reference sequence). The junction had 7 bases not matched to a gene; V was cut back by 0 bases and J by 5 bases. The CDR3 sequence is 15 residues long. The CDR3 DNA sequence: TGTGCCAGCAGCTTAGGCCTCGGGCAGGGGGACGAGCAGTACTTC. Encoded protein: CASSLGLGQGDEQYF.

This chain connects TRBV5-1 to TRBJ2-3; perhaps TRBD2 as D (6 bases). Germline assignment: CDR1 SGHRS and CDR2 YFSETQ. V gave up 0 bases and J gave up 4 bases, with 9 bases separating them. The CDR3 has 14 residues. The CDR3 is CASSLATSSDTQYF. The CDR3 nucleotides read TGCGCCAGCAGCTTGGCGACTAGTTCAGATACGCAGTATTTT.

The chain uses TRBV4-1 and TRBJ1-4, with TRBD1 matching 7 bases. Germline trimming cut 4 bases from V and 3 bases from J; bases unmatched to any gene: 5. This CDR3 comprises 15 residues. Looked up from germline, CDR1 is MGHRA and CDR2 is YSYEKL. Written as DNA, the CDR3 is TGCGCCAGCAGCCTTAAGGGGGCTGCTAATGAAAAACTGTTTTTT. As protein: CASSLKGAANEKLFF.

The chain has TRBV21-1 and TRBJ2-3; the table's D call, TRBD1, has no DNA check behind it. TRBV21-1 is flagged as a pseudogene. The CDR3 is made up of 13 amino acids. The CDR3 sequence is CASSKYAGNTQYF. DNA for the CDR3: TGTGCCAGCAGCAAATACGCAGGAAATACGCAGTATTTT.

V is TRBV5-1 and J is TRBJ1-2; 10 bases fit TRBD1. Per germline, CDR1 SGHRS and CDR2 YFSETQ. The CDR3 loop spans 17 amino acids. V shed 0 bases and J 6 bases; nucleotides not matched to a gene: 11. CDR3 region: CASSLDHRDRGINGYTF. In nucleotides, the CDR3 is TGCGCCAGCAGCTTGGACCACCGGGACAGGGGTATTAATGGCTACACCTTC. Combining the CDR3 with reference TRBV5-1 and TRBJ1-2 gives the whole variable domain KAGVTQTPRYLIKTRGQQVTLSCSPISGHRSVSWYQQTPGQGLQFLFEYFSETQRNKGNFPGRFSGRQFSNSRSEMNVSTLELGDSALYLCASSLDHRDRGINGYTFGSGTRLTVV.